These T cell receptor beta chains were read from a single sample in a study of blood T cell repertoires in COVID-19. The method was immunoSEQ multiplex PCR; TCRdb's version includes in-frame clones alone and lacks a portion of them. Of fewer than 110,000 clones in the sample, more than 70% were seen once. The material sequenced was peripheral blood. Receptors were obtained from a woman over 75 in a cohort sampled during active COVID-19. CDR3s include the opening cysteine and the closing phenylalanine or tryptophan. A D gene is named only where the DNA matches it firmly. Clone size, where shown, is once, few, many, or a class for clones that have expanded.

D gene: TRBD1
J gene: TRBJ2-5
V gene: TRBV24-1
clone size: .
CDR3 length: 15
CDR3 protein: CATSDPQGAGETQYF
CDR3 DNA: TGTGCCACCAGTGACCCGCAGGGGGCAGGGGAGACCCAGTACTTC

D gene: TRBD2
J gene: TRBJ2-7
V gene: TRBV6-5
clone size: .
CDR3 length: 15
CDR3 protein: CASKEWAGGSYEQYF
CDR3 DNA: TGTGCCAGCAAAGAATGGGCGGGAGGGTCCTACGAGCAGTACTTC

D gene: .
J gene: TRBJ2-7
V gene: TRBV5-4
clone size: .
CDR3 length: 15
CDR3 protein: CASRAGTDSSYEQYF
CDR3 DNA: TGTGCCAGCAGGGCGGGGACAGACAGCTCCTACGAGCAGTACTTC

D gene: .
J gene: TRBJ1-2
V gene: TRBV2
clone size: .
CDR3 length: 13
CDR3 protein: CASSERRDYGYTF
CDR3 DNA: TGTGCCAGCAGTGAACGCAGGGACTATGGCTACACCTTC

D gene: TRBD1
J gene: TRBJ1-6
V gene: TRBV6-5
clone size: once
CDR3 length: 15
CDR3 protein: CASSQTGQMNSPLHF
CDR3 DNA: TGTGCCAGCAGTCAGACAGGGCAGATGAATTCACCCCTCCACTTT

D gene: .
J gene: TRBJ2-5
V gene: TRBV5-1
clone size: .
CDR3 length: 12
CDR3 protein: CASSEGQETQYF
CDR3 DNA: TGCGCCAGCAGCGAGGGTCAAGAGACCCAGTACTTC

D gene: TRBD2
J gene: TRBJ2-7
V gene: TRBV7-6
clone size: once
CDR3 length: 15
CDR3 protein: CASSPLLAGGGEQYF
CDR3 DNA: TGTGCCAGCAGCCCACTTCTAGCGGGGGGGGGCGAGCAGTACTTC

D gene: TRBD1
J gene: TRBJ2-7
V gene: TRBV6-5
clone size: .
CDR3 length: 12
CDR3 protein: CATRTGSYEQYF
CDR3 DNA: TGTGCCACCAGGACAGGATCCTACGAGCAGTACTTC

D gene: .
J gene: TRBJ2-1
V gene: TRBV12-3/TRBV12-4
clone size: once
CDR3 length: 13
CDR3 protein: CASSLGAYNEQFF
CDR3 DNA: TGTGCCAGCAGCCTAGGAGCCTACAATGAGCAGTTCTTC

D gene: TRBD2
J gene: TRBJ2-7
V gene: TRBV19
clone size: .
CDR3 length: 17
CDR3 protein: CASSPLRGGLGLGEQYF
CDR3 DNA: TGTGCCAGTAGTCCCTTGCGGGGGGGCCTTGGCTTAGGAGAGCAGTACTTC

D gene: TRBD1
J gene: TRBJ1-2
V gene: TRBV5-1
clone size: .
CDR3 length: 14
CDR3 protein: CASSVTTGDYGYTF
CDR3 DNA: TGCGCCAGCAGCGTGACGACAGGGGACTATGGCTACACCTTC

D gene: .
J gene: TRBJ2-7
V gene: TRBV7-2
clone size: .
CDR3 length: 13
CDR3 protein: CASSQMRSYEQYF
CDR3 DNA: TGTGCCAGCAGCCAAATGAGGTCCTACGAGCAGTACTTC

D gene: TRBD2
J gene: TRBJ2-7
V gene: TRBV9
clone size: .
CDR3 length: 15
CDR3 protein: CASSPGEGTFYEQYF
CDR3 DNA: TGTGCCAGCAGCCCCGGGGAGGGAACTTTCTACGAGCAGTACTTC

D gene: TRBD1
J gene: TRBJ1-6
V gene: TRBV27
clone size: .
CDR3 length: 16
CDR3 protein: CASTKTGGAYNSPLHF
CDR3 DNA: TGTGCCAGTACAAAAACAGGGGGCGCCTATAATTCACCCCTCCACTTT

D gene: .
J gene: TRBJ2-4
V gene: TRBV28
clone size: .
CDR3 length: 14
CDR3 protein: CASSLNNHKNIQYF
CDR3 DNA: TGTGCCAGCAGCCTTAACAACCACAAAAACATTCAGTACTTC

D gene: .
J gene: TRBJ2-5
V gene: TRBV5-1
clone size: .
CDR3 length: 15
CDR3 protein: CASSLVGTQQETQYF
CDR3 DNA: TGCGCCAGCAGCTTGGTGGGCACCCAACAAGAGACCCAGTACTTC

D gene: TRBD2
J gene: TRBJ2-3
V gene: TRBV11-2
clone size: .
CDR3 length: 15
CDR3 protein: CASSMSGDPTDTQYF
CDR3 DNA: TGTGCCAGCAGCATGAGCGGGGACCCCACAGATACGCAGTATTTT

D gene: .
J gene: TRBJ1-5
V gene: TRBV2
clone size: .
CDR3 length: 14
CDR3 protein: CASNRQATNQPQHF
CDR3 DNA: TGTGCCAGCAATAGACAGGCGACGAATCAGCCCCAGCATTTT

D gene: TRBD2
J gene: TRBJ2-1
V gene: TRBV5-1
clone size: .
CDR3 length: 16
CDR3 protein: CASSQGLAGGPGEQFF
CDR3 DNA: TGCGCCAGCAGCCAAGGACTAGCGGGGGGGCCGGGCGAGCAGTTCTTC

D gene: .
J gene: TRBJ2-5
V gene: TRBV6-5
clone size: .
CDR3 length: 15
CDR3 protein: CASGPRRGLEETQYF
CDR3 DNA: TGTGCCAGCGGGCCTCGGAGGGGGCTAGAGGAGACCCAGTACTTC

D gene: TRBD2
J gene: TRBJ2-3
V gene: TRBV9
clone size: once
CDR3 length: 15
CDR3 protein: CASRPPAGATDTQYF
CDR3 DNA: TGTGCCAGCAGGCCCCCTGCGGGAGCAACAGATACGCAGTATTTT

D gene: TRBD1
J gene: TRBJ1-1
V gene: TRBV3-1/TRBV3-2
clone size: .
CDR3 length: 14
CDR3 protein: CASSPGQGRTEAFF
CDR3 DNA: TGTGCCAGCAGCCCGGGACAGGGGCGCACTGAAGCTTTCTTT

D gene: TRBD2
J gene: TRBJ2-1
V gene: TRBV6-5
clone size: .
CDR3 length: 15
CDR3 protein: CASRDGTSGGNEQFF
CDR3 DNA: TGTGCCAGCAGAGACGGGACTAGCGGTGGCAATGAGCAGTTCTTC

D gene: TRBD2
J gene: TRBJ2-5
V gene: TRBV6-5
clone size: .
CDR3 length: 14
CDR3 protein: CATFLKAGVETQYF
CDR3 DNA: TGTGCCACCTTTCTAAAGGCGGGAGTTGAGACCCAGTACTTC

D gene: .
J gene: TRBJ1-2
V gene: TRBV6-5
clone size: .
CDR3 length: 14
CDR3 protein: CASSEAGHSYGYTF
CDR3 DNA: TGTGCCAGCAGCGAGGCAGGGCATAGCTATGGCTACACCTTC

D gene: .
J gene: TRBJ2-2
V gene: TRBV7-2
clone size: .
CDR3 length: 16
CDR3 protein: CASSSFTGKGTGELFF
CDR3 DNA: TGTGCCAGCAGCTCTTTCACAGGGAAAGGAACCGGGGAGCTGTTTTTT

D gene: .
J gene: TRBJ1-5
V gene: TRBV4-2
clone size: once
CDR3 length: 13
CDR3 protein: CASSQAGDQPQHF
CDR3 DNA: TGTGCCAGCAGCCAGGCGGGAGATCAGCCCCAGCATTTT

D gene: .
J gene: TRBJ2-3
V gene: TRBV11-3
clone size: .
CDR3 length: 18
CDR3 protein: CASSLGPVRRGDTDTQYF
CDR3 DNA: TGTGCCAGCAGCTTAGGCCCCGTTCGTCGGGGAGACACAGATACGCAGTATTTT

D gene: TRBD2
J gene: TRBJ2-1
V gene: TRBV3-1/TRBV3-2
clone size: few
CDR3 length: 14
CDR3 protein: CASSQSGLVHEQFF
CDR3 DNA: TGTGCCAGCAGCCAGTCGGGACTAGTTCATGAGCAGTTCTTC

D gene: .
J gene: TRBJ1-1
V gene: TRBV18
clone size: .
CDR3 length: 13
CDR3 protein: CASSPKTGLRAFF
CDR3 DNA: TGTGCCAGCTCACCCAAAACAGGGCTTAGAGCTTTCTTT

D gene: .
J gene: TRBJ1-1
V gene: TRBV29-1
clone size: .
CDR3 length: 16
CDR3 protein: CSAVFERAGGNTEAFF
CDR3 DNA: TGCAGCGCCGTTTTCGAGCGGGCCGGGGGGAACACTGAAGCTTTCTTT

D gene: TRBD1
J gene: TRBJ1-1
V gene: TRBV7-3
clone size: once
CDR3 length: 17
CDR3 protein: CASSSQGGGGGNTEAFF
CDR3 DNA: TGTGCCAGCAGCTCCCAAGGGGGCGGAGGGGGGAACACTGAAGCTTTCTTT

D gene: .
J gene: TRBJ1-1
V gene: TRBV27
clone size: .
CDR3 length: 14
CDR3 protein: CASVSRVPNTEAFF
CDR3 DNA: TGTGCCAGCGTTAGCCGCGTCCCGAACACTGAAGCTTTCTTT

D gene: TRBD1
J gene: TRBJ1-2
V gene: TRBV18
clone size: .
CDR3 length: 15
CDR3 protein: CASSPPSTGVGGYTF
CDR3 DNA: TGTGCCAGCTCACCTCCGAGTACAGGGGTTGGTGGCTACACCTTC

D gene: .
J gene: TRBJ1-4
V gene: TRBV6-5
clone size: .
CDR3 length: 14
CDR3 protein: CASSFVGGDGKLFF
CDR3 DNA: TGTGCCAGCAGTTTCGTAGGGGGAGACGGAAAACTGTTTTTT

D gene: .
J gene: TRBJ1-1
V gene: TRBV7-8
clone size: .
CDR3 length: 14
CDR3 protein: CASSLDRLNTEAFF
CDR3 DNA: TGTGCCAGCAGCTTAGACAGGTTGAACACTGAAGCTTTCTTT

D gene: TRBD1
J gene: TRBJ1-3
V gene: TRBV30
clone size: .
CDR3 length: 15
CDR3 protein: CAWSADRVSGNTIYF
CDR3 DNA: TGTGCCTGGAGTGCTGACAGGGTCTCTGGAAACACCATATATTTT

D gene: .
J gene: TRBJ2-7
V gene: TRBV30
clone size: once
CDR3 length: 11
CDR3 protein: CAWAGFNEQYF
CDR3 DNA: TGTGCCTGGGCCGGGTTTAACGAGCAGTACTTC

D gene: .
J gene: TRBJ2-4
V gene: TRBV3-1/TRBV3-2
clone size: .
CDR3 length: 14
CDR3 protein: CASSQRGTKNIQYF
CDR3 DNA: TGTGCCAGCAGCCAGAGGGGGACCAAAAACATTCAGTACTTC

D gene: TRBD2
J gene: TRBJ2-2
V gene: TRBV20-1
clone size: .
CDR3 length: 20
CDR3 protein: CSASGLAGGPNKAGTGELFF
CDR3 DNA: TGCAGTGCTAGTGGTCTAGCGGGGGGCCCGAACAAGGCCGGCACCGGGGAGCTGTTTTTT

D gene: .
J gene: TRBJ2-7
V gene: TRBV4-2
clone size: few
CDR3 length: 15
CDR3 protein: CASSQEGGGLYEQYF
CDR3 DNA: TGTGCCAGCAGCCAAGAGGGGGGTGGTTTGTACGAGCAGTACTTC

D gene: .
J gene: TRBJ1-6
V gene: TRBV30
clone size: .
CDR3 length: 14
CDR3 protein: CAWSSGFYNSPLHF
CDR3 DNA: TGTGCCTGGAGTTCGGGTTTCTATAATTCACCCCTCCACTTT

D gene: .
J gene: TRBJ1-5
V gene: TRBV24-1
clone size: .
CDR3 length: 13
CDR3 protein: CATSDQNNQPQHF
CDR3 DNA: TGTGCCACCAGTGACCAGAACAATCAGCCCCAGCATTTT

D gene: .
J gene: TRBJ2-3
V gene: TRBV7-3
clone size: .
CDR3 length: 15
CDR3 protein: CASSFGGSVADTQYF
CDR3 DNA: TGTGCCAGCAGCTTTGGCGGGTCCGTGGCAGATACGCAGTATTTT

D gene: .
J gene: TRBJ1-1
V gene: TRBV28
clone size: .
CDR3 length: 12
CDR3 protein: CASSYRVTEAFF
CDR3 DNA: TGTGCCAGCAGTTACAGGGTTACTGAAGCTTTCTTT

D gene: TRBD1
J gene: TRBJ1-6
V gene: TRBV4-1
clone size: few
CDR3 length: 15
CDR3 protein: CASRQGAELNSPLHF
CDR3 DNA: TGCGCCAGCAGACAGGGGGCCGAGCTTAATTCACCCCTCCACTTT

D gene: .
J gene: TRBJ2-1
V gene: TRBV11-2
clone size: .
CDR3 length: 12
CDR3 protein: CASSSTYNEQFF
CDR3 DNA: TGTGCCAGCAGCTCGACTTATAATGAGCAGTTCTTC